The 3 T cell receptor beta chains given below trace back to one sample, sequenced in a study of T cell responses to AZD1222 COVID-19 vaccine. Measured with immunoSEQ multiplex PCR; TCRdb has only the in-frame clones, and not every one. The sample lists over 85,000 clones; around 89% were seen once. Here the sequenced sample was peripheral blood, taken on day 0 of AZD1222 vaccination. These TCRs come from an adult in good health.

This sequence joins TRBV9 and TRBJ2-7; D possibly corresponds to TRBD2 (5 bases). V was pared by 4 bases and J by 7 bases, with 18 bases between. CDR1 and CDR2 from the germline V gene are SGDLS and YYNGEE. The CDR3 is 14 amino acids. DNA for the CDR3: TGTGCCAGCAGCACTAGGTGGTTGGATAGGGAGCAGTACTTC. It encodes CASSTRWLDREQYF.

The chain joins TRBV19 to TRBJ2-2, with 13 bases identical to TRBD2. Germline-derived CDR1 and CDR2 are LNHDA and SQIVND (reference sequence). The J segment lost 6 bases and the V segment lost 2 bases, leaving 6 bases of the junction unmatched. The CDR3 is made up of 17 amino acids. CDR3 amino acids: CASSIRRTSGSPGELFF. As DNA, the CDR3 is TGTGCCAGTAGTATAAGACGGACTAGCGGGAGTCCCGGGGAGCTGTTTTTT.

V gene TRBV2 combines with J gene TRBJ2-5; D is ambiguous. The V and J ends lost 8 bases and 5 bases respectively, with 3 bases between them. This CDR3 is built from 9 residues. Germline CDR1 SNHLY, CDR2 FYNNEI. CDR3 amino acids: CASSETQYF. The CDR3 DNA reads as TGTGCCAGCTCGGAGACCCAGTACTTC.